This T cell receptor beta chain emerged from a study of blood T cells in healthy people across ages. Study-wide results and limits: Getting older went along with TCR beta diversity per million T cells dropping roughly linearly. From one million sequenced T cells, diversity estimates were lower bounds. There were more naive CD4+ cells and higher diversity in long-lived donors than in aged donors.

Remarks on this clonotype: Antigen specificity is unknown.

Each of the donors had 8 to 10 milliliters of peripheral blood drawn into EDTA-treated Vacutainer tubes. Together with a sample-barcoded 5' primer, a J-beta primer mix was included in a second PCR lasting roughly 6 to 12 cycles. TCRdb fed the 5' RACE reads into MiXCR, producing one record per CDR3 protein. Among 1.6 million or so distinct CDR3 sequences, roughly 32% were seen once, and the ten largest hold over 9%. The sequenced sample consisted of blood. The receptor comes from a woman between 25 and 40 years old in good health.

Here the CDR3 reads CASSFQAGPNQPQHF. The CDR3 DNA reads TGTGCCAGCAGCTTCCAGGCAGGTCCCAATCAGCCCCAGCATTTT. This chain links TRBV28 with TRBJ1-5; D unclear. The germline gives CDR1 MDHEN, CDR2 SYDVKM. Trimming took off 6 bases at V and 3 bases at J, with 15 bases between the two ends. The CDR3 covers 15 residues.